This TCR beta chain emerged from a study of T-cell reconstitution after alpha-beta-depleted transplantation in children. Study observations and caveats: Alpha-beta T cells about two months after transplant reportedly derived from several hundred expanded graft clones. Among T cells one year after transplant, newly produced cells accounted for most counts and diversity.

Unique molecular identifiers were used to barcode this TCRbeta library. TCRdb analysed the PCR reads with MiXCR anew, one entry per CDR3 protein. The data contain a few hundred thousand distinct CDR3 sequences, roughly 25% of them singletons. CDR3 length equals 16 residues. The ends were cut back, 2 bases at V and 0 bases at J, with 8 bases in the middle. Germline CDR1 reads MNHEY; CDR2 reads SVGEGT. As regards this clonotype: No antigen is known for it.

The sequence was obtained from a female patient aged 2 to 10 who had a stem cell transplant for congenital amegakaryocytic thrombocytopenia, so the T cells may come from the graft donor. Here the sequenced sample was PBMCs, mostly from graft donor cells, taken 360 days after TCRalphabeta/CD19-depleted stem cell transplant. The chain couples TRBV6-2 or TRBV6-3 to TRBJ2-6; D remains unclear. The CDR3 reads CASSYPQYSGANVLTF. The CDR3 DNA reads TGTGCCAGCAGTTACCCGCAGTACTCTGGGGCCAACGTCCTGACTTTC.